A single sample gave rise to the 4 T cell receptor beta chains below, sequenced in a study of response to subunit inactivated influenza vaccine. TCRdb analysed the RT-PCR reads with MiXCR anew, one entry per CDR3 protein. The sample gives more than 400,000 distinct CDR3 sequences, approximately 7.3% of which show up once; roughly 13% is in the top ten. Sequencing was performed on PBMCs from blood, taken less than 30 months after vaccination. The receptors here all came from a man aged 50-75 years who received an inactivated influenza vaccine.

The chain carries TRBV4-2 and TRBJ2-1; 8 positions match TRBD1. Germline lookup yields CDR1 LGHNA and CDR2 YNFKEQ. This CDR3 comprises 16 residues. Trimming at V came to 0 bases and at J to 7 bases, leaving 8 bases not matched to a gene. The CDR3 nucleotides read TGTGCCAGCAGCCAAGATCGAACAGGGGGGTGGAATGAGCAGTTCTTC. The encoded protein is CASSQDRTGGWNEQFF.

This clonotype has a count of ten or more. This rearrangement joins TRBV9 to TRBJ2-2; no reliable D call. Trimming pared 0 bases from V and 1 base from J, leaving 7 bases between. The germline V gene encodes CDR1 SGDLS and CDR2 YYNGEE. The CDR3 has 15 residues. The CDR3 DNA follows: TGTGCCAGCAGCGTAGGGGGTTTGAACACCGGGGAGCTGTTTTTT. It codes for CASSVGGLNTGELFF. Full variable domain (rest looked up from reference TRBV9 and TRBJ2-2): DSGVTQTPKHLITATGQRVTLRCSPRSGDLSVYWYQQSLDQGLQFLIQYYNGEERAKGNILERFSAQQFPDLHSELNLSSLELGDSALYFCASSVGGLNTGELFFGEGSRLTVL.

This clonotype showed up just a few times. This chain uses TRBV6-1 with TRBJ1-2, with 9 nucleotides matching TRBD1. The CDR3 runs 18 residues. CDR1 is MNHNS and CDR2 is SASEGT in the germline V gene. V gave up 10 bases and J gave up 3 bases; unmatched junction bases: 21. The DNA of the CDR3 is TGTGCCACCAACGAAGTCCCGGGACAGGGACCCAGGGACTATGGCTACACCTTC. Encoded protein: CATNEVPGQGPRDYGYTF.

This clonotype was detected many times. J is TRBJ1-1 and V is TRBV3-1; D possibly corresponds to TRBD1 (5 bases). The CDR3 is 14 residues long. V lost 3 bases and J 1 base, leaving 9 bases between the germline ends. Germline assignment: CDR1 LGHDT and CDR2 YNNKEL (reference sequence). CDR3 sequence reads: CASSHADRNTEAFF. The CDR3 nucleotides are TGTGCCAGCAGCCATGCAGACAGGAACACTGAAGCTTTCTTT.